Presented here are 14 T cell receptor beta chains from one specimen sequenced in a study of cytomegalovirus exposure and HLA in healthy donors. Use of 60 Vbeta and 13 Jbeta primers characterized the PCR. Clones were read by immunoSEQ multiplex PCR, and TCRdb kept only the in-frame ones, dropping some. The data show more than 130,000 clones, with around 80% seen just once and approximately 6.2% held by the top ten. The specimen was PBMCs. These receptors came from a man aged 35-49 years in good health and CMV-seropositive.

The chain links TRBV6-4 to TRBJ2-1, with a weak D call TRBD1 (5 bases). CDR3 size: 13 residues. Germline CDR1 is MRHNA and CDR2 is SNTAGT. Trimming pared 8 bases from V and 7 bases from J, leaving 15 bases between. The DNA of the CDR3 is TGTGCCAGCGCCCGGCAGGGATGGAATGAGCAGTTCTTC. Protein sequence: CASARQGWNEQFF.

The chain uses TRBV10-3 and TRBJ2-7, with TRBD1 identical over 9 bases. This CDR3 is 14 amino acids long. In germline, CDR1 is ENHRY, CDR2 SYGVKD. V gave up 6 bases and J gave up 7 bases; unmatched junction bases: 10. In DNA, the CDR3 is TGTGCCATCAGCGGGACAGGGAAAAGGAATGAGCAGTACTTC. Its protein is CAISGTGKRNEQYF.

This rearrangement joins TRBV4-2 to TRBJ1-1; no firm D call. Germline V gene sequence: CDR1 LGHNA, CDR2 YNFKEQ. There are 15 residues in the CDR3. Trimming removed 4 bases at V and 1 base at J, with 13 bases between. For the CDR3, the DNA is TGTGCCAGCAGCCTGGACTCCACTCGGAACACTGAAGCTTTCTTT. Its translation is CASSLDSTRNTEAFF.

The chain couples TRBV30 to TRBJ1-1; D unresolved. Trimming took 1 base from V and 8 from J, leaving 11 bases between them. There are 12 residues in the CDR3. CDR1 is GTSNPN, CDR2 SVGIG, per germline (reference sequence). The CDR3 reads CAWSAEFREAFF. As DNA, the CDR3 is TGTGCCTGGAGTGCGGAGTTTAGGGAAGCTTTCTTT.

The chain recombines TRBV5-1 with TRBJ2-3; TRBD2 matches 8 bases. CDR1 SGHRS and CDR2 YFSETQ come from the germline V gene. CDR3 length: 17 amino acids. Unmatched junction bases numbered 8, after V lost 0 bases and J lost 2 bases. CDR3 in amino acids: CASSLEVAGTPTDTQYF. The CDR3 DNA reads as TGCGCCAGCAGCTTGGAGGTAGCGGGAACCCCCACAGATACGCAGTATTTT.

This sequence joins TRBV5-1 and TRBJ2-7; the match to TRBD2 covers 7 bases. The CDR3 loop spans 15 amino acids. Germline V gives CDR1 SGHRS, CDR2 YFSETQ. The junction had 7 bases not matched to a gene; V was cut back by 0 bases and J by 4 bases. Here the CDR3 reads CASSLAGGSGYEQYF. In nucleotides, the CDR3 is TGCGCCAGCAGCTTGGCTGGCGGGAGTGGGTACGAGCAGTACTTC. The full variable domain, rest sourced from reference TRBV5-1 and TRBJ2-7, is KAGVTQTPRYLIKTRGQQVTLSCSPISGHRSVSWYQQTPGQGLQFLFEYFSETQRNKGNFPGRFSGRQFSNSRSEMNVSTLELGDSALYLCASSLAGGSGYEQYFGPGTRLTVT.

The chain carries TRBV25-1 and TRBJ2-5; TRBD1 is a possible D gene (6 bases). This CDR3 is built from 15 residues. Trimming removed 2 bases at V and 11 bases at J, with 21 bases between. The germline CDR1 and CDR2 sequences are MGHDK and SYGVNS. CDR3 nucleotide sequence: TGTGCCAGCAGTGAACCCAGGGGATTCTACGTTGAGCAGTACTTC. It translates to CASSEPRGFYVEQYF. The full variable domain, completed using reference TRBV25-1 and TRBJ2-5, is EADIYQTPRYLVIGTGKKITLECSQTMGHDKMYWYQQDPGMELHLIHYSYGVNSTEKGDLSSESTVSRIRTEHFPLTLESARPSHTSQYLCASSEPRGFYVEQYFGPGTRLLVL.

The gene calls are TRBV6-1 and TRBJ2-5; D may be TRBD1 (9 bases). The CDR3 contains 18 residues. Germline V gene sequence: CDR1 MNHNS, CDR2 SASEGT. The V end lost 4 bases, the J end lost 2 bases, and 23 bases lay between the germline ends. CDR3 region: CASSGGTGNIAGQETQYF. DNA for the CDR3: TGTGCCAGCAGTGGGGGGACAGGGAACATAGCGGGGCAAGAGACCCAGTACTTC.

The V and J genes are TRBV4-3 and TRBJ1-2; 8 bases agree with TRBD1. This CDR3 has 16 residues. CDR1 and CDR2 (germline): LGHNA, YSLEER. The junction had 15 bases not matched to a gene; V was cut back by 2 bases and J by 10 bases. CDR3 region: CASSQSPGQVIMDYTF. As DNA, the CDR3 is TGCGCCAGCAGCCAATCCCCGGGACAGGTAATAATGGACTACACCTTC.

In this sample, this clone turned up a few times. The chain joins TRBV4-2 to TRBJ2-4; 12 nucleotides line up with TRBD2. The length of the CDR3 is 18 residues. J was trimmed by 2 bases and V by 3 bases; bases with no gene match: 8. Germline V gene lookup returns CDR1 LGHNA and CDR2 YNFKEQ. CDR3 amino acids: CASSHRTSGATSKNIQYF. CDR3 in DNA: TGTGCCAGCAGCCATAGGACTAGCGGGGCTACTTCCAAAAACATTCAGTACTTC.

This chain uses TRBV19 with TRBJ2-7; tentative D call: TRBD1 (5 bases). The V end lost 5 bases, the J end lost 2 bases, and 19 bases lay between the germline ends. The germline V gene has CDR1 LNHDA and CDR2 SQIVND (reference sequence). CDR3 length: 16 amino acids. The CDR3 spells CASSAGPGFPTYEQYF. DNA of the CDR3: TGTGCCAGTAGTGCTGGGCCAGGGTTCCCCACCTACGAGCAGTACTTC.

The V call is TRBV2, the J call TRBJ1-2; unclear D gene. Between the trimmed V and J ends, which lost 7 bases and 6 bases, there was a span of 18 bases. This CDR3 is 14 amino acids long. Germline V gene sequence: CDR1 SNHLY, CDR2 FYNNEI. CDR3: CASINFDTKDGYTF. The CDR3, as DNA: TGTGCCAGCATTAACTTTGACACCAAGGATGGCTACACCTTC.

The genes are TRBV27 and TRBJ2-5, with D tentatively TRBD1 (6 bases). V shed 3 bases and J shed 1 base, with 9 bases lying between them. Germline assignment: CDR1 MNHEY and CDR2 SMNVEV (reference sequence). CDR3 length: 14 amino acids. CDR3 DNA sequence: TGTGCCAGCAGTTTTTCAGGGGCCCAAGAGACCCAGTACTTC. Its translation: CASSFSGAQETQYF.

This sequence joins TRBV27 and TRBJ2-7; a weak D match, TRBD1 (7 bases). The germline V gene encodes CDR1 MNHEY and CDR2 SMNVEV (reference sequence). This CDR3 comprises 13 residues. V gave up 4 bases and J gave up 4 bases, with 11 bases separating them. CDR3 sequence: CASSSSGGYEQYF. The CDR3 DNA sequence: TGTGCCAGCAGTTCGTCAGGGGGGTACGAGCAGTACTTC.